One and the same sample provided the 26 T cell receptor beta chains below, sequenced in a study of STAT5B mutations in CD4+ large granular lymphocyte leukemia. Assay used: immunoSEQ multiplex PCR; TCRdb lists only in-frame clones, some missing. The sample holds around 31,000 clones, roughly 70% seen once. Material: CD4+ T cells from blood buffy coats. The source of these receptors is a human donor in good health.

The CDR3 sequence is CASSRGFGANVLTF. CDR3 DNA sequence: TGTGCCAGCAGTAGGGGCTTTGGGGCCAACGTCCTGACTTTC. The chain has TRBV14 and TRBJ2-6, with TRBD1 as a possible D gene (5 bases). Looked up from germline, CDR1 is SGHDN and CDR2 is FVKESK. The CDR3 runs to 14 residues. The V gene lost 6 bases and the J gene lost 3 bases, with 9 bases spanning the gap. The full variable domain, in which reference TRBV14 and TRBJ2-6 provide the parts outside the CDR3, is EAGVTQFPSHSVIEKGQTVTLRCDPISGHDNLYWYRRVMGKEIKFLLHFVKESKQDESGMPNNRFLAERTGGTYSTLKVQPAELEDSGVYFCASSRGFGANVLTFGAGSRLTVL.

The rearrangement joins TRBV5-5 to TRBJ2-2, with D uncertain. The ends were cut back, 6 bases at V and 1 base at J, with 10 bases in the middle. The CDR3 loop spans 14 amino acids. Germline V gene lookup returns CDR1 SGHKS and CDR2 YYEKEE (reference sequence). The CDR3 DNA sequence: TGTGCCAGCACGACAATTGTGAACACCGGGGAGCTGTTTTTT. Translated: CASTTIVNTGELFF.

This clone appeared a single time. This sequence joins TRBV7-2 and TRBJ1-1, with TRBD1 matching over 8 bases. Germline CDR1 and CDR2: SGHTA and FQGNSA. The CDR3 totals 14 residues. V was clipped by 5 bases and J by 5 bases; unmatched bases: 7. The CDR3 DNA reads as TGTGCCAGCAGCGCAAAGACAGGGGTGACTGAAGCTTTCTTT. It specifies CASSAKTGVTEAFF.

V and J are TRBV7-3 and TRBJ1-1; D gene unclear. Trimming removed 3 bases from V and 1 base from J, with 6 bases in between. This CDR3 has 13 residues. CDR1 is SGHTA and CDR2 is FQGTGA in the germline V gene. For the CDR3, the DNA is TGTGCCAGCAGCTTCAACTCGAACACTGAAGCTTTCTTT. Translation: CASSFNSNTEAFF.

This clone was counted between two and nine times. This chain joins TRBV16 and TRBJ2-7, with a possible D match to TRBD1 (5 bases). This CDR3 is 13 amino acids long. V shed 4 bases and J shed 7 bases, with 14 bases lying between them. CDR1 and CDR2 from the germline V gene are KGHSY and FQNENV. The CDR3 bases are TGTGCCAGCAGCCGGCAGGGCTTCCCAGAGCAGTACGTC. Residues: CASSRQGFPEQYV.

The chain employs TRBV28 and TRBJ1-6; D perhaps matches TRBD1 (6 bases). V was cut by 6 bases and J by 5 bases, with 14 bases left in between. This CDR3 region has 15 residues. In germline, CDR1 is MDHEN, CDR2 SYDVKM. Here the CDR3 reads CASSAGTLNNSPLHF. CDR3 bases: TGTGCCAGCAGCGCCGGGACACTAAATAATTCACCCCTCCACTTT.

V gene TRBV27 combines with J gene TRBJ2-1; D uncertain. CDR1 MNHEY and CDR2 SMNVEV come from the germline V gene (reference sequence). The germline V and J ends were trimmed by 5 bases and 4 bases, with 15 bases remaining between them. This CDR3 spans 15 amino acids. This chain's CDR3 is CASSLYPPSYNEQFF. The CDR3 nucleotides read TGTGCCAGCAGTCTGTATCCCCCCTCTTACAATGAGCAGTTCTTC.

The chain is built from TRBV7-2 and TRBJ2-3, with 10 bases matching TRBD2. After removal of 2 bases from V and 0 bases from J, the junction contained 2 bases not matched to a gene. This CDR3 is built from 16 residues. Germline V gene lookup returns CDR1 SGHTA and CDR2 FQGNSA. CDR3 residues: CASSLLAGGSTDTQYF. The CDR3 nucleotides are TGTGCCAGCAGCTTATTAGCGGGAGGAAGCACAGATACGCAGTATTTT.

The chain has TRBV6-5 and TRBJ2-7; TRBD2 matches at 9 bases. Germline CDR1 is MNHEY and CDR2 is SVGAGI. This CDR3 is 15 amino acids long. Losses at the gene ends were 5 bases for V and 6 bases for J; bases not matched to a gene: 11. CDR3 loop: CASSHKAGGPGEQYF. The CDR3 bases are TGTGCCAGCAGTCACAAGGCGGGAGGGCCCGGCGAGCAGTACTTC.

The chain links TRBV4-1 to TRBJ1-2, with a weak D call TRBD1 (5 bases). Germline CDR1 reads MGHRA; CDR2 reads YSYEKL. The CDR3 spans 19 residues. Trimming removed 0 bases from V and 0 bases from J, with 20 bases in between. Here the CDR3 reads CASSQDRVVPGGTNYGYTF. DNA of the CDR3: TGCGCCAGCAGCCAAGATCGGGTTGTTCCGGGGGGAACTAACTATGGCTACACCTTC.

This clone was seen a few times. The J gene is TRBJ1-1, the V gene TRBV6-4; a weak D match, TRBD1 (5 bases). V lost 5 bases and J lost 0, with 7 bases in between. The CDR3 length is 13 residues. Germline V lookup: CDR1 MRHNA, CDR2 SNTAGT. The CDR3 DNA is TGTGCCAGCAGTCAGACAGTGAACACTGAAGCTTTCTTT. The encoded protein is CASSQTVNTEAFF.

The chain combines TRBV11-3 with TRBJ1-2, with TRBD1 matching 8 bases. V shed 5 bases, J shed 4 bases, and the junction held 6 bases outside the gene matches. This CDR3 is built from 14 residues. CDR1 is SGHNT and CDR2 is YENEEA in the germline V gene. The CDR3 protein is CASSQGQAAYGYTF. The CDR3 region has the DNA TGTGCCAGCAGCCAGGGACAGGCGGCCTATGGCTACACCTTC.

J is TRBJ2-3 and V is TRBV2; D is undetermined. V lost 4 bases and J lost 6, with 14 bases in between. This CDR3 spans 14 amino acids. Germline lookup yields CDR1 SNHLY and CDR2 FYNNEI. The CDR3 DNA reads TGTGCCAGCAGTGTTGGGTCGGCCGCGGATACGCAGTATTTT. It encodes CASSVGSAADTQYF.

V is TRBV20-1 and J is TRBJ1-1, with no clear D. With 0 bases removed from V and 8 bases from J, the gap between germline ends came to 4 bases. This CDR3 has 10 amino acids. CDR1 is DFQATT, CDR2 SNEGSKA, per germline (reference sequence). The CDR3 loop reads CSARDREAFF. In nucleotides, the CDR3 is TGCAGTGCTAGAGACAGGGAAGCTTTCTTT.

The V call is TRBV27, the J call TRBJ1-5; possible D gene TRBD1, 6 bases. Germline CDR1 and CDR2: MNHEY and SMNVEV (reference sequence). Trimming pared 6 bases from V and 0 bases from J, leaving 12 bases between. This CDR3 spans 15 amino acids. The CDR3 bases are TGTGCCAGCAGGTTACAGGGAGGTAGCAATCAGCCCCAGCATTTT. Translated: CASRLQGGSNQPQHF.

V is TRBV6-4 and J is TRBJ2-3, with a weak D call TRBD1 (5 bases). This CDR3 is built from 14 residues. Germline V gene data show CDR1 as MRHNA and CDR2 as SNTAGT. V lost 0 bases, J lost 6 bases, and 10 bases lay in between. The CDR3 nucleotides are TGTGCCAGCAGTGACTCAACCAGGGATGATACGCAGTATTTT. This gives the protein CASSDSTRDDTQYF.

V usage is TRBV4-1 and J usage is TRBJ2-1, with TRBD2 matching 9 bases. V gave up 4 bases and J gave up 2 bases; unmatched junction bases: 6. Looked up from germline, CDR1 is MGHRA and CDR2 is YSYEKL. The CDR3 length is 16 residues. CDR3 sequence (DNA): TGCGCCAGCAGCCGCGGGAGGGGGGGGACCTACAATGAGCAGTTCTTC. It translates to CASSRGRGGTYNEQFF.

This chain links TRBV2 with TRBJ1-1; D not resolved. This CDR3 contains 14 residues. The V end was cut by 6 bases, the J end by 1 base, with 12 bases between. From germline, CDR1 is SNHLY and CDR2 FYNNEI. CDR3 residues: CASSPQLTNTEAFF. CDR3 nucleotide sequence: TGTGCCAGCAGCCCACAGCTCACGAACACTGAAGCTTTCTTT.

V usage is TRBV23-1 and J usage is TRBJ2-1; 13 bases are a match to TRBD2. TRBV23-1 is an ORF, and what it does is uncertain. CDR3 size: 19 residues. The J segment lost 4 bases and the V segment lost 8 bases, leaving 17 bases of the junction unmatched. The CDR3 region is CASPSGGLAGDTGYNEQFF. The DNA for the CDR3 is TGCGCCAGCCCCAGCGGAGGACTAGCGGGAGATACGGGGTACAATGAGCAGTTCTTC.

This chain connects TRBV5-1 to TRBJ1-3, with D perhaps matching TRBD1 (5 bases). Germline-derived CDR1 and CDR2 are SGHRS and YFSETQ. The CDR3 covers 15 residues. V was trimmed by 0 bases and J by 3 bases, leaving 10 bases between them. Here the CDR3 DNA reads TGCGCCAGCAGCTTGGAAGGGACGCTTGGAAACACCATATATTTT. Translation gives CASSLEGTLGNTIYF.

This chain links TRBV7-9 with TRBJ2-1; D perhaps matches TRBD1 (5 bases). Germline CDR1 and CDR2: SEHNR and FQNEAQ (reference sequence). This CDR3 spans 14 amino acids. V lost 9 bases and J 1 base, leaving 13 bases between the germline ends. The CDR3 spells CASSDRGSYNEQFF. The CDR3 nucleotides read TGTGCCAGTTCGGATAGGGGTTCCTACAATGAGCAGTTCTTC.

This sequence joins TRBV7-8 and TRBJ2-3; D assignment may be TRBD1 or TRBD2 (6 bases each). CDR1 is SGHVS and CDR2 is FQNEAQ in the germline V gene. CDR3 size: 17 residues. V lost 5 bases to trimming and J lost 0 bases, with 18 bases between them. The CDR3: CASSPRGVGSSTDTQYF. The CDR3 coding sequence is TGTGCCAGCAGCCCGAGGGGGGTAGGCTCTAGCACAGATACGCAGTATTTT.

The chain recombines TRBV7-2 with TRBJ2-5; TRBD2 matches at 13 bases. Germline V lookup: CDR1 SGHTA, CDR2 FQGNSA. The V gene end was trimmed by 5 bases and the J gene end by 5 bases; junction bases not matched to a gene: 8. This CDR3 spans 16 amino acids. The CDR3: CASSITSGGARETQYF. CDR3 nucleotides: TGTGCCAGCAGCATCACTAGCGGGGGGGCTCGGGAGACCCAGTACTTC.

The genes are TRBV6-1 and TRBJ2-1, with D hard to call. This CDR3 is built from 13 residues. The V gene's germline CDR1 is MNHNS and CDR2 SASEGT. Deletions cut 1 base from V and 1 base from J, with 2 bases between. Here the CDR3 reads CASSEGSYNEQFF. Written as DNA, the CDR3 is TGTGCCAGCAGTGAAGGTTCCTACAATGAGCAGTTCTTC.

Only a few counts were recorded for this clone. A read error may produce the germline difference seen at one junction end. V and J are TRBV2 and TRBJ1-5; D remains unclear. The CDR3 loop spans 12 amino acids. Germline CDR1 reads SNHLY; CDR2 reads FYNNEI. DNA for the CDR3: TGTGCCAGCAGCGAAGCCCAGCAGCCCCAGCATTTT. It translates to CASSEAQQPQHF.

The chain links TRBV7-6 to TRBJ1-1; 10 nucleotides match TRBD1. There are 15 residues in the CDR3. V lost 5 bases to trimming and J lost 4 bases; unmatched junction nucleotides: 7. Germline V gene data show CDR1 as SGHVS and CDR2 as FNYEAQ. CDR3: CASSKDRGGGTEAFF. In nucleotides, the CDR3 is TGTGCCAGCAGCAAGGACAGGGGGGGTGGCACTGAAGCTTTCTTT. Full variable domain (missing parts from reference TRBV7-6 and TRBJ1-1): GAGVSQSPRYKVTKRGQDVALRCDPISGHVSLYWYRQALGQGPEFLTYFNYEAQQDKSGLPNDRFSAERPEGSISTLTIQRTEQRDSAMYRCASSKDRGGGTEAFFGQGTRLTVV.